This is a list of T cell receptor beta chains from one sample in a study of T cells in Graves' hyperthyroidism and ophthalmopathy. TCRdb re-analysed the multiplex PCR reads in MiXCR, keeping a single row per CDR3 protein. The data hold about 640,000 distinct CDR3 sequences, with about 14% observed a single time. Material: blood. The receptors were sampled from a woman aged 45-65 years with Graves' ophthalmopathy. Each CDR3 is given with its conserved first and last residue. Fields, in order: V gene, clone size, D gene, J gene, CDR3 protein, CDR3 DNA. The D gene is left open where the match is weak. Size tells how often a clone was seen (once, few, many) or the class of an expanded clone, and some rows leave it out.

TRBV28	many	NA	TRBJ1-2	CASMGGAHGYTF	TGTGCCAGCATGGGGGGCGCTCATGGCTACACCTTC
TRBV19	once	NA	TRBJ1-5	CASSPSRGGIDQPQHF	TGTGCCAGTAGTCCTAGTCGGGGAGGAATTGATCAGCCCCAGCATTTT
TRBV7-2	many	NA	TRBJ2-5	CASSFAGPQETQYF	TGTGCCAGCAGCTTCGCAGGTCCCCAAGAGACCCAGTACTTC
TRBV24-1	many	TRBD2	TRBJ2-2	CATRGAGEETGELFF	TGTGCCACCAGGGGTGCGGGAGAGGAGACCGGGGAGCTGTTTTTT
TRBV11-1	many	TRBD1	TRBJ2-1	CASSLTGGAYNEQFF	TGTGCCAGCAGCCTGACAGGGGGCGCCTACAATGAGCAGTTCTTC
TRBV9	few	NA	TRBJ1-2	CASSVNALGSNYGYTF	TGTGCCAGCAGCGTAAACGCCCTCGGATCTAACTATGGCTACACCTTC
TRBV7-3	many	NA	TRBJ1-1	CASSLLGPGTEAFF	TGTGCCAGCAGCTTACTGGGGCCAGGAACTGAAGCTTTCTTT
TRBV11-2	many	TRBD2	TRBJ2-7	CASSLAPSGGYEQYF	TGTGCCAGCAGCTTAGCCCCTAGCGGAGGCTACGAGCAGTACTTC
TRBV3-1	many	TRBD1	TRBJ2-2	CASRGQGSGTGELFF	TGTGCCAGCAGGGGACAGGGAAGCGGCACCGGGGAGCTGTTTTTT
TRBV6-6	NA	NA	TRBJ1-6	CASSYSVTNSPLHF	TGTGCCAGCAGTTATTCAGTCACAAATTCACCCCTCCACTTT
TRBV2	NA	TRBD2	TRBJ2-3	CASIIAGVGRDTQYF	TGTGCCAGCATCATAGCGGGAGTGGGGAGGGATACGCAGTATTTT
TRBV29-1	many	NA	TRBJ2-1	CSVTGANEQFF	TGCAGCGTGACCGGGGCCAATGAGCAGTTCTTC
TRBV7-9	many	NA	TRBJ1-2	CASSISGAHGYTF	TGTGCCAGCAGCATCTCAGGGGCGCATGGCTACACCTTC
TRBV7-2	many	TRBD1	TRBJ1-6	CASSLYQGDNSPLHF	TGTGCCAGCAGCTTATATCAGGGGGACAATTCACCCCTCCACTTT
TRBV7-9	many	NA	TRBJ2-3	CASRPTSTDTQYF	TGTGCCAGCAGACCGACAAGCACAGATACGCAGTATTTT
TRBV7-2	once	TRBD2	TRBJ2-3	CASRLAGVTQYF	TGTGCCAGCAGACTAGCGGGAGTTACGCAGTATTTT
TRBV20-1	many	TRBD1	TRBJ2-2	CSAPSGQPNTGELFF	TGCAGTGCGCCGTCGGGACAGCCAAACACCGGGGAGCTGTTTTTT
TRBV18	many	NA	TRBJ2-3	CASSPDPWGDTQYF	TGTGCCAGCTCACCGGATCCCTGGGGCGATACGCAGTATTTT
TRBV2	many	NA	TRBJ2-5	CASLKRREEEETQYF	TGTGCCAGCCTAAAGCGCAGGGAGGAGGAAGAGACCCAGTACTTC
TRBV28	many	NA	TRBJ2-1	CASSLSLLADTQRDNEQFF	TGTGCCAGCAGTCTCTCTTTACTAGCAGATACACAACGAGACAATGAGCAGTTCTTC
TRBV5-1	NA	NA	TRBJ1-4	CASSLAPQNEKLFF	TGCGCCAGCAGCTTGGCCCCACAGAATGAAAAACTGTTTTTT
TRBV28	NA	NA	TRBJ2-5	CASSLRGGPETQYF	TGTGCCAGCAGTTTACGTGGGGGACCAGAGACCCAGTACTTC
TRBV15	few	TRBD1	TRBJ1-1	CATSRDRGQGWTEAFF	TGTGCCACCAGCAGAGATCGGGGACAGGGATGGACTGAAGCTTTCTTT
TRBV28	many	NA	TRBJ1-1	CASSSISLNAEAFF	TGTGCCAGCAGTTCGATATCATTGAACGCTGAAGCTTTCTTT
TRBV11-2	many	TRBD2	TRBJ2-5	CASSDGLAETQYF	TGTGCCAGCAGCGACGGACTAGCTGAGACCCAGTACTTC
TRBV5-1	many	NA	TRBJ2-3	CASMTTSTDTQYF	TGCGCCAGCATGACAACTAGCACAGATACGCAGTATTTT
TRBV30	NA	TRBD2	TRBJ2-1	CAWNLGGRKNEQFF	TGTGCCTGGAATCTCGGCGGGAGGAAAAATGAGCAGTTCTTC
TRBV6-1	few	NA	TRBJ1-2	CASSPENYGYTF	TGTGCCAGCAGTCCAGAAAACTATGGCTACACCTTC
TRBV20-1	few	TRBD2	TRBJ2-5	CSASEIAGARGETQYF	TGCAGTGCTAGTGAGATAGCGGGAGCCCGGGGGGAGACCCAGTACTTC
TRBV5-1	many	TRBD2	TRBJ2-2	CASSWSSSGRAMNTGELFF	TGCGCCAGCAGCTGGAGCTCTAGCGGGAGGGCCATGAACACCGGGGAGCTGTTTTTT
TRBV7-2	many	NA	TRBJ2-5	CASRGDMESQETQYF	TGTGCCAGCAGGGGGGACATGGAAAGCCAAGAGACCCAGTACTTC
TRBV20-1	many	NA	TRBJ2-7	CSARSLVAEGQSPEQYF	TGCAGTGCTAGATCCCTTGTTGCGGAGGGCCAAAGTCCCGAGCAGTACTTC
TRBV20-1	many	TRBD1	TRBJ1-2	CSALPGQENYGYTF	TGCAGTGCACTTCCGGGACAGGAAAACTATGGCTACACCTTC
TRBV7-9	many	TRBD2	TRBJ2-3	CASSPARGLAHPDTQYF	TGTGCCAGCAGCCCCGCGCGGGGACTAGCTCATCCAGATACGCAGTATTTT
TRBV27	NA	TRBD2	TRBJ2-1	CASSLYLAGGSYNEQFF	TGTGCCAGCAGCTTATACCTAGCGGGAGGATCCTACAATGAGCAGTTCTTC
TRBV18	NA	NA	TRBJ1-4	CASSPKGVFEKLFF	TGTGCCAGCTCACCCAAGGGGGTGTTTGAAAAACTGTTTTTT
TRBV30	many	NA	TRBJ2-7	CAWRLTYEQYF	TGTGCCTGGAGGCTAACCTACGAGCAGTACTTC
TRBV19	few	NA	TRBJ2-1	CASSTSGNVYNEQFF	TGTGCCAGTAGTACAAGCGGCAACGTTTACAATGAGCAGTTCTTC
TRBV18	many	TRBD2	TRBJ2-7	CASSPKLAGGSAHEQYF	TGTGCCAGCTCGCCAAAGCTAGCGGGAGGTTCTGCCCACGAGCAGTACTTC
TRBV7-2	NA	TRBD1	TRBJ2-1	CASSLAFTGGNEQFF	TGTGCCAGCAGCTTAGCCTTTACAGGGGGCAATGAGCAGTTCTTC
TRBV7-9	few	NA	TRBJ2-7	CASSLVSRAEQYF	TGTGCCAGCAGCTTAGTCTCGAGGGCCGAGCAGTACTTC
TRBV6-2/TRBV6-3	many	NA	TRBJ2-2	CASSYSKSSGTSNTGELFF	TGTGCCAGCAGTTACTCCAAATCCAGCGGTACTTCGAACACCGGGGAGCTGTTTTTT
TRBV12-3/TRBV12-4	NA	TRBD2	TRBJ2-1	CASRSLRGLAVGGEQFF	TGTGCCAGCAGATCTCTCCGGGGACTAGCGGTAGGGGGTGAGCAGTTCTTC
TRBV5-1	NA	NA	TRBJ2-7	CASSLVDSNYEQYF	TGCGCCAGCAGCTTGGTCGACAGTAACTACGAGCAGTACTTC
TRBV11-3	many	NA	TRBJ2-1	CASSLVGLRNEQFF	TGTGCCAGCAGCTTAGTGGGACTCAGAAATGAGCAGTTCTTC
TRBV19	NA	NA	TRBJ1-2	CASSPWDVYGYTF	TGTGCCAGTAGTCCCTGGGACGTTTATGGCTACACCTTC
TRBV20-1	NA	TRBD2	TRBJ2-7	CSARRPSGGSPYEQYF	TGCAGTGCCCGAAGACCTAGCGGGGGTTCCCCCTACGAGCAGTACTTC
TRBV12-3/TRBV12-4	NA	NA	TRBJ2-2	CASSLRTRTGELFF	TGTGCCAGCAGCCTCAGGACAAGAACCGGGGAGCTGTTTTTT
TRBV27	many	NA	TRBJ1-2	CASSLRAFYGYTF	TGTGCCAGCAGTTTAAGGGCTTTCTATGGCTACACCTTC
TRBV6-1	NA	NA	TRBJ1-6	CASRERPGTSPTFGSPLHF	TGTGCCAGCAGGGAGAGGCCGGGAACCTCCCCAACATTTGGTTCACCCCTCCACTTT
TRBV2	NA	NA	TRBJ1-2	CASRRLDSRGGYTF	TGTGCCAGCAGAAGACTCGATTCCAGGGGTGGCTACACCTTC
TRBV7-2	many	NA	TRBJ1-5	CASSLEGVGQPQHF	TGTGCCAGCAGCTTAGAAGGGGTTGGGCAGCCCCAGCATTTT
TRBV19	few	TRBD2	TRBJ2-7	CASSINLAGGPHGQYF	TGTGCCAGTAGTATAAATTTAGCGGGAGGGCCACACGGGCAGTACTTC